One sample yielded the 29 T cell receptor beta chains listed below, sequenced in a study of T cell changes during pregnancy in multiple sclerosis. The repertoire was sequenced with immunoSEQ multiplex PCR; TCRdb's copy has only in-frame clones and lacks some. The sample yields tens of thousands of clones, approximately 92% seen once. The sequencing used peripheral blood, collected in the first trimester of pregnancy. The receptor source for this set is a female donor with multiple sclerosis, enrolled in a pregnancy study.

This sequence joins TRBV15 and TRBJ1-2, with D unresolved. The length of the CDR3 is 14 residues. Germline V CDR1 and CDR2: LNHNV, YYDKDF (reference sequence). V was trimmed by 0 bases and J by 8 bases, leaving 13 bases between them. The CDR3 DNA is TGTGCCACCAGCAGAGAAGGTGCCGGGAGGGGCTACACCTTC. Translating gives CATSREGAGRGYTF.

CDR3 sequence: CASTLDWTSDEQYF. As DNA, the CDR3 is TGTGCCAGTACACTTGATTGGACATCCGACGAGCAGTACTTC. This chain links TRBV9 with TRBJ2-7; D perhaps matches TRBD1 (5 bases). This CDR3 is 14 amino acids long. Per germline, CDR1 SGDLS and CDR2 YYNGEE. Trimming stripped 8 bases from V and 5 bases from J, with 20 bases between.

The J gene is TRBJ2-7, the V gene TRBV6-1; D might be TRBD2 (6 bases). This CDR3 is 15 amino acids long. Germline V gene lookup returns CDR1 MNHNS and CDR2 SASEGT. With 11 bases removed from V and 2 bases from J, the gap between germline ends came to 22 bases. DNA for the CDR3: TGTGCCGGAGGGACCGGCCGAGGAGATCCCTACGAGCAGTACTTC. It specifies CAGGTGRGDPYEQYF.

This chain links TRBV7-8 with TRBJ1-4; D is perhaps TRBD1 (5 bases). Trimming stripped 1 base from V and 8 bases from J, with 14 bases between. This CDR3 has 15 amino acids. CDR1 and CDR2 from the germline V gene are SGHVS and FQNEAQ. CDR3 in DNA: TGTGCCAGCAGCTTAGAGGGGCGGACAAAAGAAAAACTGTTTTTT. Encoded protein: CASSLEGRTKEKLFF.

The CDR3 is CASSSRQGNEKLFF. The CDR3 DNA reads TGTGCCAGCAGCTCTAGACAGGGGAATGAAAAACTGTTTTTT. The rearrangement uses TRBV7-2 and TRBJ1-4, with TRBD1 identical over 8 bases. Looked up from germline, CDR1 is SGHTA and CDR2 is FQGNSA. The length of the CDR3 is 14 residues. With 4 bases clipped from V and 5 bases from J, the junction kept 3 bases outside the gene matches. The whole variable domain, remainder taken from reference TRBV7-2 and TRBJ1-4, is GAGVSQSPSNKVTEKGKDVELRCDPISGHTALYWYRQSLGQGLEFLIYFQGNSAPDKSGLPSDRFSAERTGGSVSTLTIQRTQQEDSAVYLCASSSRQGNEKLFFGSGTQLSVL.

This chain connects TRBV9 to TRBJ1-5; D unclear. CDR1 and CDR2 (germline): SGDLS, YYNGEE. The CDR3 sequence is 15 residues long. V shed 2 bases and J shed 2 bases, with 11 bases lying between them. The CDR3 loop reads CASSVSGGGNQPQHF. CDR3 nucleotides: TGTGCCAGCAGCGTCTCAGGAGGAGGCAATCAGCCCCAGCATTTT.

This chain's CDR3 is CASSLGWQGASPLHF. CDR3 in DNA: TGTGCCAGCAGCTTAGGATGGCAGGGGGCTTCACCCCTCCACTTT. The chain links TRBV7-9 to TRBJ1-6, with 8 bases aligning to TRBD1. The V gene's germline CDR1 is SEHNR and CDR2 FQNEAQ (reference sequence). This CDR3 comprises 15 residues. With V trimmed by 1 base and J by 9 bases, 5 bases remained unmatched.

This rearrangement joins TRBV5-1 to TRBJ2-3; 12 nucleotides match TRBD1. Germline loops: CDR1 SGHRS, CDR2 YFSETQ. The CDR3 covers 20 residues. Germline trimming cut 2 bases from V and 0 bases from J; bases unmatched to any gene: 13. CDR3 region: CASSFLGTGGWFSSTDTQYF. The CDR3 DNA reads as TGCGCCAGCAGCTTCCTCGGGACAGGGGGCTGGTTCTCTAGCACAGATACGCAGTATTTT.

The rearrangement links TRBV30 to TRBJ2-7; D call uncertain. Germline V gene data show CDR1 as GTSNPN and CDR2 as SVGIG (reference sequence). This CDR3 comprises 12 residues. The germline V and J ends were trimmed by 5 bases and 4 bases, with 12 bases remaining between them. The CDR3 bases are TGTGCCTGGTCGGTTCGATCATACGAGCAGTACTTC. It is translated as CAWSVRSYEQYF.

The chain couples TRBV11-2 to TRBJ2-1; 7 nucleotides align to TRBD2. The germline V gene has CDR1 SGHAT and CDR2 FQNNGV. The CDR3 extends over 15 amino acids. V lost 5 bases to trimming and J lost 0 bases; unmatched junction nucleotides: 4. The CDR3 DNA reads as TGTGCCAGCAGCCACACTAGCGCCTCCTACAATGAGCAGTTCTTC. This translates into CASSHTSASYNEQFF.

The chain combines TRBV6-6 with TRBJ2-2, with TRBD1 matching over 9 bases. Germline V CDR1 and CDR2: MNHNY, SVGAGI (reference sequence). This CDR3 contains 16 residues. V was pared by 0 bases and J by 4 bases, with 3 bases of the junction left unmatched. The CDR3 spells CASSYSTGGGTGELFF. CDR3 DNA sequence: TGTGCCAGCAGTTACTCCACAGGGGGCGGCACCGGGGAGCTGTTTTTT.

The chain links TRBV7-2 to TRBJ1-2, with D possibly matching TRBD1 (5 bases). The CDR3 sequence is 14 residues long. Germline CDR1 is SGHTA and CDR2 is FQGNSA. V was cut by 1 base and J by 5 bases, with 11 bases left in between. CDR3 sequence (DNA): TGTGCCAGCAGCTTAGTCGGGGGGGGATATGGCTACACCTTC. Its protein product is CASSLVGGGYGYTF. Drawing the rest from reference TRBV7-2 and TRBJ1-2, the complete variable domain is GAGVSQSPSNKVTEKGKDVELRCDPISGHTALYWYRQSLGQGLEFLIYFQGNSAPDKSGLPSDRFSAERTGGSVSTLTIQRTQQEDSAVYLCASSLVGGGYGYTFGSGTRLTVV.

The CDR3 sequence: CASSQDASGPYEQYF. DNA for the CDR3: TGTGCCAGCAGCCAAGACGCTAGCGGGCCCTACGAGCAGTACTTC. The rearrangement uses TRBV4-2 and TRBJ2-7, with TRBD2 matching over 8 bases. J was trimmed by 2 bases and V by 0 bases; bases with no gene match: 3. This CDR3 is 15 amino acids long. The germline V gene encodes CDR1 LGHNA and CDR2 YNFKEQ.

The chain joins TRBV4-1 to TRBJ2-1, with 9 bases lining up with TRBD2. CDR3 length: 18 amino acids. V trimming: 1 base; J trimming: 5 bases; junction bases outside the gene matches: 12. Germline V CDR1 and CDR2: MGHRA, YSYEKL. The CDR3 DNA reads TGCGCCAGCAGCCAAGGCCTCCTAGCGGGGACAAATAACAATGAGCAGTTCTTC. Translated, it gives CASSQGLLAGTNNNEQFF.

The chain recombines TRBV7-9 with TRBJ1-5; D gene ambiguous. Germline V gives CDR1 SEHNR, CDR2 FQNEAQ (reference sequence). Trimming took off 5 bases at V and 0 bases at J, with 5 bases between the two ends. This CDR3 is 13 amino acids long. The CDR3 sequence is CASSADSNQPQHF. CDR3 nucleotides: TGTGCCAGCAGCGCAGATAGCAATCAGCCCCAGCATTTT.

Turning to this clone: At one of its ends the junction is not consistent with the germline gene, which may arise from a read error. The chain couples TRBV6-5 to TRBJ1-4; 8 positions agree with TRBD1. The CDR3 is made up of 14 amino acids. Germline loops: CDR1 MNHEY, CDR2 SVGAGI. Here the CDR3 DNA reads TGTGCCAACAGTTTTTCAGGGGGCAATGAAAAACTGTTTTTT. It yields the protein CANSFSGGNEKLFF.

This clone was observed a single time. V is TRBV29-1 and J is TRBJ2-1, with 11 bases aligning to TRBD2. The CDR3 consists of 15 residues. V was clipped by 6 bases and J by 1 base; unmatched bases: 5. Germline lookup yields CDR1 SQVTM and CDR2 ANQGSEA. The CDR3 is CSVVGLAVSYNEQFF. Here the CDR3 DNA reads TGCAGCGTCGTGGGACTAGCGGTGTCCTACAATGAGCAGTTCTTC.

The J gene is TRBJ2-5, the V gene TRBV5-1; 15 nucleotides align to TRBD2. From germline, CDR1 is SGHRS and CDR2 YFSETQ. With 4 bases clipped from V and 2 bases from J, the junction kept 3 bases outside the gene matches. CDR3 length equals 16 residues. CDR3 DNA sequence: TGCGCCAGCAGCGGGGGACTAGCGGGAGGACAAGAGACCCAGTACTTC. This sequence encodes CASSGGLAGGQETQYF.

The CDR3 DNA follows: TGTGCCAGCAGCTTAGAAGGGGTCGAGCAGTACTTC. Translating it yields CASSLEGVEQYF. J is TRBJ2-7 and V is TRBV7-9; D perhaps matches TRBD1 (5 bases). This CDR3 region has 12 residues. V was trimmed by 1 base and J by 6 bases, leaving 7 bases between them. From germline, CDR1 is SEHNR and CDR2 FQNEAQ (reference sequence).

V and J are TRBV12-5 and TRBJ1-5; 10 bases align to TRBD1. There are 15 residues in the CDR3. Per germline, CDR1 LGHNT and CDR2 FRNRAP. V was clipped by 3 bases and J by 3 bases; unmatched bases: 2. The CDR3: CASGLDRGPNQPQHF. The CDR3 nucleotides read TGTGCTAGTGGTTTAGACAGGGGGCCCAATCAGCCCCAGCATTTT. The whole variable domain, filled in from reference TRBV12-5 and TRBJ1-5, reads DARVTQTPRHKVTEMGQEVTMRCQPILGHNTVFWYRQTMMQGLELLAYFRNRAPLDDSGMPKDRFSAEMPDATLATLKIQPSEPRDSAVYFCASGLDRGPNQPQHFGDGTRLSIL.

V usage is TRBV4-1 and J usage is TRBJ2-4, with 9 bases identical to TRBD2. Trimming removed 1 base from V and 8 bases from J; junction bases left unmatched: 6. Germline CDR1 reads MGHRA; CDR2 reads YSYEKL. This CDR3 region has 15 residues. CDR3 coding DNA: TGCGCCAGCAGCCAAGGTCTAGCGGGAAGGGACATTCAGTACTTC. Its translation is CASSQGLAGRDIQYF.

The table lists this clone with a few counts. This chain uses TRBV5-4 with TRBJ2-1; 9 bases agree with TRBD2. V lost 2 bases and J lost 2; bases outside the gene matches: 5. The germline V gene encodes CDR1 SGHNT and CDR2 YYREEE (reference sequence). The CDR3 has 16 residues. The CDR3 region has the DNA TGTGCCAGCAGCTTCTCTCGCGGGGGGGCCTACAATGAGCAGTTCTTC. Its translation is CASSFSRGGAYNEQFF.

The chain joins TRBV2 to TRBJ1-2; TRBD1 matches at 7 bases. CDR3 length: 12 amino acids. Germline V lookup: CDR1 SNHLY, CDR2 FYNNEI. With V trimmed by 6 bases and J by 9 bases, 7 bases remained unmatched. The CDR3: CASRTRGPSYTF. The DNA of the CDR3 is TGTGCCAGCAGGACAAGGGGGCCAAGCTACACCTTC.

In nucleotides, the CDR3 is TGTGCCAGCAGTTTATCCCAGGGTAGCGGACTTTACAATGAGCAGTTCTTC. Translating it yields CASSLSQGSGLYNEQFF. V is TRBV27 and J is TRBJ2-1, with TRBD2 as a possible D gene (6 bases). V was trimmed by 0 bases and J by 4 bases, leaving 16 bases between them. The CDR3 has 17 residues. The V gene's germline CDR1 is MNHEY and CDR2 SMNVEV (reference sequence).

As DNA, the CDR3 is TGCGCCAGCAGTGAGGGAAGACAGGTTGGCGAGCAGTACTTC. Protein: CASSEGRQVGEQYF. The chain recombines TRBV10-2 with TRBJ2-7; tentatively, D is TRBD1 (6 bases). Trimming pared 2 bases from V and 6 bases from J, leaving 14 bases between. Germline values: CDR1 WSHSY, CDR2 SAAADI. CDR3 size: 14 residues.

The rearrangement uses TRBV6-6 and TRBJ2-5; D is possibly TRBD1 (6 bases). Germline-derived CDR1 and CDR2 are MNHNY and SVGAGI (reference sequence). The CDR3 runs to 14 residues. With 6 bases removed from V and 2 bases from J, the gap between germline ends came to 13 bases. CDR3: CASSYMRGQETQYF. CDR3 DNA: TGTGCCAGCAGCTACATGAGGGGGCAAGAGACCCAGTACTTC.

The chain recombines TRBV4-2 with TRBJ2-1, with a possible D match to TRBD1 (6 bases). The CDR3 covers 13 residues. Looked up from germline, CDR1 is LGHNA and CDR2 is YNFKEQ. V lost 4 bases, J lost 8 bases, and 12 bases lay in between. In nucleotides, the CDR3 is TGTGCCAGCAGCCTGATGACAGGATATGAGCAGTTCTTC. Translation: CASSLMTGYEQFF.

The DNA of the CDR3 is TGTGCCAGCAGCTTGGGCGGGGGGGAGTACAATGAGCAGTTCTTC. Residues: CASSLGGGEYNEQFF. The chain employs TRBV5-4 and TRBJ2-1; TRBD2 aligns across 9 bases. J gave up 4 bases and V 0 bases, and 2 bases lay outside the gene matches. The CDR3 spans 15 residues. The germline CDR1 and CDR2 sequences are SGHNT and YYREEE (reference sequence).

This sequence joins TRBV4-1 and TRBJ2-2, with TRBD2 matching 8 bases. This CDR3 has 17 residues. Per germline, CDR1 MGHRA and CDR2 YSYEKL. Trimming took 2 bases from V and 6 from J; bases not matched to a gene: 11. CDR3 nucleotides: TGCGCCAGCAGCCAATATAGTACGGGAGGGTCCGCCGGGGAGCTGTTTTTT. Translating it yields CASSQYSTGGSAGELFF.